A selection of T cell receptor beta chains follows, all from one sample in a study of CD4 T cells in relation to SARS-CoV-2 and coronaviruses. Sequencing was performed with immunoSEQ multiplex PCR; in TCRdb, only in-frame clones are kept and a portion is missing. The sample contains 65,000 or so clones, over 70% of which appear only once. The material sequenced was memory CD4+ T cells from PBMCs. The receptors derive from a human donor in good health. CDR3s include the opening cysteine and the closing phenylalanine or tryptophan. Each record gives: CDR3 length, V gene, D gene, J gene, clone size, CDR3 protein, CDR3 DNA. D genes are given only for firm matches. The size field is filled for only some rows; it gives once, few, many or a size class.

CDR3 length: 17; V gene: TRBV18; D gene: NA; J gene: TRBJ2-1; clone size: NA; CDR3 protein: CASSPPVWRGPRNEQFF; CDR3 DNA: TGTGCCAGCTCACCCCCCGTGTGGCGAGGGCCACGGAATGAGCAGTTCTTC
CDR3 length: 14; V gene: TRBV5-1; D gene: NA; J gene: TRBJ1-1; clone size: NA; CDR3 protein: CASSRQDENTEAFF; CDR3 DNA: TGCGCCAGCAGCAGACAGGACGAGAACACTGAAGCTTTCTTT
CDR3 length: 14; V gene: TRBV5-1; D gene: NA; J gene: TRBJ2-5; clone size: NA; CDR3 protein: CASSGGTAGETQYF; CDR3 DNA: TGCGCCAGCAGCGGGGGGACTGCTGGAGAGACCCAGTACTTC
CDR3 length: 14; V gene: TRBV6-6; D gene: NA; J gene: TRBJ2-5; clone size: NA; CDR3 protein: CASSYFTGQETQYF; CDR3 DNA: TGTGCCAGCAGTTACTTTACGGGTCAGGAGACCCAGTACTTC
CDR3 length: 14; V gene: TRBV28; D gene: TRBD1; J gene: TRBJ1-2; clone size: NA; CDR3 protein: CASRGQGTNYGYTF; CDR3 DNA: TGTGCCAGCAGGGGACAGGGGACGAACTATGGCTACACCTTC
CDR3 length: 13; V gene: TRBV6-5; D gene: NA; J gene: TRBJ2-7; clone size: NA; CDR3 protein: CASSYGSTYEQYF; CDR3 DNA: TGTGCCAGCAGCTACGGCAGCACCTACGAGCAGTACTTC
CDR3 length: 15; V gene: TRBV14; D gene: NA; J gene: TRBJ2-1; clone size: once; CDR3 protein: CASSQDRGSYNEQFF; CDR3 DNA: TGTGCCAGCAGCCAAGATCGGGGCTCCTACAATGAGCAGTTCTTC
CDR3 length: 14; V gene: TRBV5-1; D gene: NA; J gene: TRBJ2-1; clone size: few; CDR3 protein: CASSLGSRDNEQFF; CDR3 DNA: TGCGCCAGCAGCTTGGGTTCTCGAGACAATGAGCAGTTCTTC
CDR3 length: 13; V gene: TRBV5-1; D gene: NA; J gene: TRBJ1-1; clone size: few; CDR3 protein: CASSLEWGTEAFF; CDR3 DNA: TGCGCCAGCAGCTTGGAGTGGGGCACTGAAGCTTTCTTT
CDR3 length: 15; V gene: TRBV27; D gene: NA; J gene: TRBJ1-5; clone size: few; CDR3 protein: CASSTQGPSNQPQHF; CDR3 DNA: TGTGCCAGCAGTACACAGGGTCCTAGCAATCAGCCCCAGCATTTT
CDR3 length: 14; V gene: TRBV10-3; D gene: NA; J gene: TRBJ1-3; clone size: NA; CDR3 protein: CAIRSAMAGNTIYF; CDR3 DNA: TGTGCCATCAGGTCGGCAATGGCAGGAAACACCATATATTTT
CDR3 length: 12; V gene: TRBV29-1; D gene: TRBD1; J gene: TRBJ2-7; clone size: NA; CDR3 protein: CSVGDREYEQYF; CDR3 DNA: TGCAGCGTGGGGGACAGGGAGTACGAGCAGTACTTC